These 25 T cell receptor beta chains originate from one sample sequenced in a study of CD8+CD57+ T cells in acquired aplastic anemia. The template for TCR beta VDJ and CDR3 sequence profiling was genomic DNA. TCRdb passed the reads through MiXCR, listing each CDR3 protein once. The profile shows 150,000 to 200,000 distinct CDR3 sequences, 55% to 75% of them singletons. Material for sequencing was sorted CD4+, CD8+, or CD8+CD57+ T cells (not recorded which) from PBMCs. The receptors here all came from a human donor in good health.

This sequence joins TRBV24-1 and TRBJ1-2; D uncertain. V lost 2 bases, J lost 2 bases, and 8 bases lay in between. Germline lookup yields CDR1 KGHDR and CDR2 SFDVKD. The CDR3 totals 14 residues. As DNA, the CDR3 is TGTGCCACCAGTGATTATCGAGCCAACTATGGCTACACCTTC. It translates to CATSDYRANYGYTF.

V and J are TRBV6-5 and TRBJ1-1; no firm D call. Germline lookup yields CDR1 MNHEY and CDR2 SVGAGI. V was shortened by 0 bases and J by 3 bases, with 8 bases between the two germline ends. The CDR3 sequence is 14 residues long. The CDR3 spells CASSYSLEYTEAFF. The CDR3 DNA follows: TGTGCCAGCAGTTACTCCTTAGAATACACTGAAGCTTTCTTT.

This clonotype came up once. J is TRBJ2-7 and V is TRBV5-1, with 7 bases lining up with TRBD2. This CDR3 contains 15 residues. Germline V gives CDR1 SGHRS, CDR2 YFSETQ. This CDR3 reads CASSLAAGELLRAVV. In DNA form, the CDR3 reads TGCGCCAGCAGCTTGGCTGCGGGGGAGCTCCTACGAGCAGTTGTA.

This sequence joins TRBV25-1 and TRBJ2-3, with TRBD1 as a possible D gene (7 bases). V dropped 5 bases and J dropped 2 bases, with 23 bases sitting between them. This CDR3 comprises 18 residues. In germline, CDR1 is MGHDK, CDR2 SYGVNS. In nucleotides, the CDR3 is TGTGCCAGCAGTCGAACTTCCGCGGGACAGAGGAACACAGATACGCAGTATTTT. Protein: CASSRTSAGQRNTDTQYF.

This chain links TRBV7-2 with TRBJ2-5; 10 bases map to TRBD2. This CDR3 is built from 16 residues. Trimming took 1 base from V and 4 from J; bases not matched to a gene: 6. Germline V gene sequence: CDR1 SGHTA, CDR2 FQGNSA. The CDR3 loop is CASSLVSGRHLETQYF. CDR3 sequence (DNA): TGTGCCAGCAGCTTAGTTAGCGGGAGGCATTTAGAGACCCAGTACTTC. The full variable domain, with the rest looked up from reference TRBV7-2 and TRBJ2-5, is GAGVSQSPSNKVTEKGKDVELRCDPISGHTALYWYRQSLGQGLEFLIYFQGNSAPDKSGLPSDRFSAERTGGSVSTLTIQRTQQEDSAVYLCASSLVSGRHLETQYFGPGTRLLVL.

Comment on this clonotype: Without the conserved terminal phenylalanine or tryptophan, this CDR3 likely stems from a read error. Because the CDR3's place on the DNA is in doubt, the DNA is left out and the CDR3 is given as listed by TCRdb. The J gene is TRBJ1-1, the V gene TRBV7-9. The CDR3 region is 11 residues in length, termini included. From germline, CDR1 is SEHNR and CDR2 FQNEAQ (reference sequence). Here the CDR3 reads CASSLATVFTL.

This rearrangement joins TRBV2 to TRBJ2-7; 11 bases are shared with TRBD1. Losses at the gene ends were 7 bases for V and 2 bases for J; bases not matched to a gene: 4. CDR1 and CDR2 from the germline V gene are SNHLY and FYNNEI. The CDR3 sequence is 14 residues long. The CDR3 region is CASTRTGGPYEQYF. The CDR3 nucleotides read TGTGCCAGCACCCGGACAGGGGGCCCCTACGAGCAGTACTTC.

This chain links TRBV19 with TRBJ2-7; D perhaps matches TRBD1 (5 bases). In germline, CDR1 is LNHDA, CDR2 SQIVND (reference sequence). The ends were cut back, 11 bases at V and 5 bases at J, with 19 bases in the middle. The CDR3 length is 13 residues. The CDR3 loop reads CAWTLDSTNEQYF. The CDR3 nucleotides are TGTGCCTGGACCTTAGACAGTACGAACGAGCAGTACTTC.

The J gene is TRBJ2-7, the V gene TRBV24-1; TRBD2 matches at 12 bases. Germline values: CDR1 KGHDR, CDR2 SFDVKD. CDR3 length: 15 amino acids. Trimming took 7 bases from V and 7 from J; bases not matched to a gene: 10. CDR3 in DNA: TGTGCCACCAGCGCTAGCGGGAGGGCCCAAGAGGAGCAGTACTTC. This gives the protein CATSASGRAQEEQYF.

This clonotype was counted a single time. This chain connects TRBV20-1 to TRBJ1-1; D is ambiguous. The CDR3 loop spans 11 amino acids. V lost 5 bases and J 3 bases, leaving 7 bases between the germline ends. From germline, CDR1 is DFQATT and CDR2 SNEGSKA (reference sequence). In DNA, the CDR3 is TGCAGTGCTGGAAGGGACACTGAAGCTTTCTTT. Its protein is CSAGRDTEAFF.

The CDR3 bases are TGTGCCATCACCGAGACTAGCCAGAACTACAATGAGCAGTTCTTC. This encodes CAITETSQNYNEQFF. J is TRBJ2-1 and V is TRBV10-3, with 7 bases that match TRBD2. The CDR3 has 15 residues. The V gene's germline CDR1 is ENHRY and CDR2 SYGVKD. V shed 7 bases, J shed 3 bases, and the junction held 9 bases outside the gene matches.

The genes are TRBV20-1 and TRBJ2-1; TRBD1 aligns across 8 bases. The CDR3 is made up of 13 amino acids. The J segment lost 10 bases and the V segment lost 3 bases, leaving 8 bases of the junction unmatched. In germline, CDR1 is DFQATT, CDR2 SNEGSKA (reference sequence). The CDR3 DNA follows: TGCAGTGCTAGGAACCAGGGGGCCAGAGAGCAGTTCTTC. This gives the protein CSARNQGAREQFF.

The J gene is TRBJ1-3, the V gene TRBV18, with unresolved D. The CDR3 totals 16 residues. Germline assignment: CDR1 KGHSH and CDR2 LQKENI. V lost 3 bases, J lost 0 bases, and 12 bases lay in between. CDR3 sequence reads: CASSPITSSSGNTIYF. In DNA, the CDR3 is TGTGCCAGCTCACCTATCACATCTTCCTCTGGAAACACCATATATTTT.

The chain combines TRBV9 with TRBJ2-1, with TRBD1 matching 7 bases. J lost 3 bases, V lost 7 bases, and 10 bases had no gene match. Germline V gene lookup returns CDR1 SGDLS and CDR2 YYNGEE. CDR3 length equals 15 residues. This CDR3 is CASSTPTGLYNEQFF. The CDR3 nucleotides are TGTGCCAGCTCAACCCCGACAGGGCTCTACAATGAGCAGTTCTTC.

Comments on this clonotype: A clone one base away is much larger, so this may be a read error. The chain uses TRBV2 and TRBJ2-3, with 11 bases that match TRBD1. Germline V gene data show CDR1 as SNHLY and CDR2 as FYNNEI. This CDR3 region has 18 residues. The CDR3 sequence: CAISYVSLGQGAADTQYF. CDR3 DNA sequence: TGTGCCATCAGTTACGTCTCCCTCGGACAGGGGGCGGCAGATACGCAGTATTTT.

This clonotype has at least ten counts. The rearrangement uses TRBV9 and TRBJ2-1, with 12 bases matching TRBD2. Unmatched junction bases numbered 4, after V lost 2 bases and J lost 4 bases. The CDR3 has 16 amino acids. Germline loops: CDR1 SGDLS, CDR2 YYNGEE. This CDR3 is CASSVDGTSGYNEQFF. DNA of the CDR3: TGTGCCAGCAGCGTGGACGGGACTAGCGGGTACAATGAGCAGTTCTTC.

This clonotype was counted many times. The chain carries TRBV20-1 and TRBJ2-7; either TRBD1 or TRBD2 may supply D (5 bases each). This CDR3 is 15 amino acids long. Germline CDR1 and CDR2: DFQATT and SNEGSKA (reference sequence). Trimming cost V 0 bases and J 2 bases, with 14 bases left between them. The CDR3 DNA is TGCAGTGCTAGAGATTCCGCCAGGGACGCCTACGAGCAGTACTTC. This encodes CSARDSARDAYEQYF.

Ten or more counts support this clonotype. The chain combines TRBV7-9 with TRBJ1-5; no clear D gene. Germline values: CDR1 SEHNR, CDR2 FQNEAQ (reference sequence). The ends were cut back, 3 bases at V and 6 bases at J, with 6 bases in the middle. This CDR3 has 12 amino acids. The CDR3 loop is CASSLGVQPQHF. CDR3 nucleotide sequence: TGTGCCAGCAGCTTGGGCGTTCAGCCCCAGCATTTT.

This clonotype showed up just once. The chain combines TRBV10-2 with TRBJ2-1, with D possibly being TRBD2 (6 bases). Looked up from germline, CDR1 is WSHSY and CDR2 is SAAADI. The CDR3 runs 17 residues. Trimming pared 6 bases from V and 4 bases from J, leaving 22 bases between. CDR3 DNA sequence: TGCGCCAGCAGAGACTTGAGCGGGTTATCGAGGTACAATGAGCAGTTCTTC. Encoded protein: CASRDLSGLSRYNEQFF.

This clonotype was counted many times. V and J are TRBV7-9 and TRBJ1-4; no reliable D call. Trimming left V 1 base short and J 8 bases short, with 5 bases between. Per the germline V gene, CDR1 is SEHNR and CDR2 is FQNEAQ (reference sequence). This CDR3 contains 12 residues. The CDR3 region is CASSLGREKLFF. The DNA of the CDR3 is TGTGCCAGCAGCTTAGGGCGCGAAAAACTGTTTTTT.

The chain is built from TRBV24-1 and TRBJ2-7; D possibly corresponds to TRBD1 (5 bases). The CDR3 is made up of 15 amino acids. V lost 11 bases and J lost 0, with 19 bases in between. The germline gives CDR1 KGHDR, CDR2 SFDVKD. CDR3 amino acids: CASVPSPDNSYEQYF. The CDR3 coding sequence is TGTGCCAGTGTACCAAGCCCGGACAACTCCTACGAGCAGTACTTC.

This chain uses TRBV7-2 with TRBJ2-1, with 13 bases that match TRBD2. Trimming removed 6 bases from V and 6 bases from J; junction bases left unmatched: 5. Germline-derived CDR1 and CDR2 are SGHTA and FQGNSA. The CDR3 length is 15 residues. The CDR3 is CASRTGTSGINEQFF. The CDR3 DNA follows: TGTGCCAGCAGGACCGGGACTAGCGGGATCAATGAGCAGTTCTTC. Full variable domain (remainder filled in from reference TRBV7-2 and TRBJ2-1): GAGVSQSPSNKVTEKGKDVELRCDPISGHTALYWYRQSLGQGLEFLIYFQGNSAPDKSGLPSDRFSAERTGGSVSTLTIQRTQQEDSAVYLCASRTGTSGINEQFFGPGTRLTVL.

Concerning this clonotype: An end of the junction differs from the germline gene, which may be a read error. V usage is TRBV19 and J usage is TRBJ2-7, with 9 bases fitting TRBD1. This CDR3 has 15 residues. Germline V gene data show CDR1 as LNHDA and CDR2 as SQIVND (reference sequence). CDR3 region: CASKDRDRASYGQYF. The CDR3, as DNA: TGTGCCAGTAAGGATCGGGACAGGGCATCCTACGGGCAGTACTTC.

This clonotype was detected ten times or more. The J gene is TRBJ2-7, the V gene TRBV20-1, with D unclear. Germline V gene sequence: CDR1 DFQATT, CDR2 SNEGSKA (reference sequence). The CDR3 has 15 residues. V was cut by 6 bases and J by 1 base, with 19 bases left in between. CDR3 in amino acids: CSAPLGPGASYEQYF. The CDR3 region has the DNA TGCAGTGCACCGCTCGGGCCCGGTGCGTCCTACGAGCAGTACTTC.

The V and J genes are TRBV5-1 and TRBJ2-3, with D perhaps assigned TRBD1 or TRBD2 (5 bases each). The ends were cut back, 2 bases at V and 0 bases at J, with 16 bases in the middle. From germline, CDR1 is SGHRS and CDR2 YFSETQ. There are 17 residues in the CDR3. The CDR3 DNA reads TGCGCCAGCAGCTTAGAGGCCGGGACGGTGAGCACAGATACGCAGTATTTT. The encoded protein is CASSLEAGTVSTDTQYF.